The 28 T cell receptor beta chains reported below all come from one sample, sequenced in a study of blood T cell repertoires in COVID-19 (dated by TCRdb to the early 2020s). Libraries were built with the immunoSEQ multiplex PCR assay. TCRdb mirrors the immuneACCESS table, restricted to in-frame sequences. Some clones are absent from its copies; in checked studies, under half trace to an unresolved V gene, and the reason for the others is unknown. Within this sample are 120,000 to 150,000 clones, with 84% of them counted one time only. Roughly 8.7% of the sample is held by the ten biggest clonotypes. The specimen was peripheral blood. All receptors derive from a young man with COVID-19, enrolled during active disease.

This clone was seen a single time. The rearrangement joins TRBV5-1 to TRBJ1-5; D not resolved. This CDR3 comprises 14 residues. The germline V and J ends were trimmed by 1 base and 4 bases, with 9 bases remaining between them. Per germline, CDR1 SGHRS and CDR2 YFSETQ. CDR3 protein: CASSLFAGNQPQHF. The CDR3 nucleotides are TGCGCCAGCAGCTTGTTTGCGGGGAATCAGCCCCAGCATTTT.

This chain joins TRBV5-5 and TRBJ2-5; unclear D gene. V shed 0 bases and J shed 0 bases, with 9 bases lying between them. The CDR3 is 15 amino acids. CDR1 and CDR2 from the germline V gene are SGHKS and YYEKEE (reference sequence). CDR3 sequence: CASSLEITYQETQYF. CDR3 in DNA: TGTGCCAGCAGCTTGGAGATAACTTACCAAGAGACCCAGTACTTC.

The V and J genes are TRBV2 and TRBJ1-2; 7 positions match TRBD1. The CDR3 has 13 amino acids. After removal of 5 bases from V and 7 bases from J, the junction contained 7 bases not matched to a gene. Germline CDR1 and CDR2: SNHLY and FYNNEI. The chain's CDR3 is CASSSDRVSGYTF. The CDR3 DNA sequence: TGTGCCAGCAGTAGTGACAGGGTATCTGGCTACACCTTC.

The chain joins TRBV7-2 to TRBJ1-1; D unclear. The V end lost 5 bases, the J end lost 2 bases, and 9 bases lay between the germline ends. The CDR3 totals 13 residues. From germline, CDR1 is SGHTA and CDR2 FQGNSA. CDR3 nucleotide sequence: TGTGCCAGCAGCCCTCACAGCAACACTGAAGCTTTCTTT. This gives the protein CASSPHSNTEAFF.

The chain carries TRBV28 and TRBJ1-4, with D maybe TRBD1 (6 bases). The CDR3 totals 16 residues. The germline V and J ends were trimmed by 5 bases and 6 bases, with 19 bases remaining between them. Germline V gives CDR1 MDHEN, CDR2 SYDVKM. The CDR3 coding sequence is TGTGCCAGCAGTGACCAACGTGGGGGGGCGGATGAAAAACTGTTTTTT. Translated, it gives CASSDQRGGADEKLFF.

The rearrangement uses TRBV18 and TRBJ1-4; the D gene is possibly TRBD1 (6 bases). From germline, CDR1 is KGHSH and CDR2 LQKENI. V was pared by 4 bases and J by 1 base, with 7 bases between. This CDR3 spans 14 amino acids. CDR3 bases: TGTGCCAGCTCACTGGGACAAACTAATGAAAAACTGTTTTTT. Translated: CASSLGQTNEKLFF.

The CDR3 sequence is CAWSGGGRDTGELFF. Written as DNA, the CDR3 is TGTGCCTGGAGCGGCGGGGGTAGGGACACCGGGGAGCTGTTTTTT. The gene calls are TRBV30 and TRBJ2-2; 7 bases agree with TRBD2. This CDR3 is built from 15 residues. J was trimmed by 3 bases and V by 3 bases; bases with no gene match: 7. Germline V CDR1 and CDR2: GTSNPN, SVGIG (reference sequence).

The rearrangement links TRBV7-9 to TRBJ2-6, with D perhaps matching TRBD1 (7 bases). CDR3 length: 17 residues. Germline V lookup: CDR1 SEHNR, CDR2 FQNEAQ (reference sequence). Trimming took 3 bases from V and 2 from J, leaving 14 bases between them. CDR3 sequence (DNA): TGTGCCAGCAGCTTCGCAGGGGGGCTGACTGGGGCCAACGTCCTGACTTTC. This encodes CASSFAGGLTGANVLTF.

This clone was picked up one time. The J gene is TRBJ2-2, the V gene TRBV5-5; D unclear. This CDR3 has 16 residues. CDR1 is SGHKS and CDR2 is YYEKEE in the germline V gene (reference sequence). V lost 1 base to trimming and J lost 2 bases, with 12 bases between them. CDR3 nucleotides: TGTGCCAGCAGCTTGAGCCCGGGTCCTAACACCGGGGAGCTGTTTTTT. It translates to CASSLSPGPNTGELFF.

J is TRBJ2-7 and V is TRBV11-2, with TRBD1 matching 7 bases. In germline, CDR1 is SGHAT, CDR2 FQNNGV. The J segment lost 1 base and the V segment lost 3 bases, leaving 3 bases of the junction unmatched. The CDR3 is 14 residues long. The CDR3 nucleotides are TGTGCCAGCAGCTTTCCGGGACAGTCCTACGAGCAGTACTTC. Its protein product is CASSFPGQSYEQYF. Complete variable domain (other parts from reference TRBV11-2 and TRBJ2-7): EAGVAQSPRYKIIEKRQSVAFWCNPISGHATLYWYQQILGQGPKLLIQFQNNGVVDDSQLPKDRFSAERLKGVDSTLKIQPAKLEDSAVYLCASSFPGQSYEQYFGPGTRLTVT.

The V gene is TRBV6-5, the J gene TRBJ2-7; D possibly corresponds to TRBD1 (6 bases). From germline, CDR1 is MNHEY and CDR2 SVGAGI. The CDR3 contains 11 residues. V lost 6 bases, J lost 9 bases, and 12 bases lay in between. The CDR3 DNA reads as TGTGCCAGCAGGGGGGCCGCTGGGCAGTACTTC. Translating gives CASRGAAGQYF.

The chain couples TRBV11-2 to TRBJ2-7; D is perhaps TRBD1 (6 bases). This CDR3 region has 15 residues. Trimming cost V 0 bases and J 0 bases, with 9 bases left between them. The germline V gene has CDR1 SGHAT and CDR2 FQNNGV. The CDR3 DNA sequence: TGTGCCAGCAGCTTAGATCTGGGGGCCTCCTACGAGCAGTACTTC. Its translation is CASSLDLGASYEQYF.

CDR3 DNA sequence: TGTGCCAGTAGTATTGTGGTGGAGAATCAGCCCCAGCATTTT. This translates into CASSIVVENQPQHF. V gene TRBV19 combines with J gene TRBJ1-5, with D unclear. Trimming cost V 3 bases and J 4 bases, with 10 bases left between them. Germline loops: CDR1 LNHDA, CDR2 SQIVND (reference sequence). This CDR3 contains 14 residues.

The chain is built from TRBV14 and TRBJ1-2, with D possibly TRBD1 on 6 matching bases. This CDR3 is 15 amino acids long. CDR1 and CDR2 from the germline V gene are SGHDN and FVKESK. The V and J ends lost 1 base and 4 bases respectively, with 13 bases between them. This CDR3 reads CASSQVGRTVYGYTF. In DNA form, the CDR3 reads TGTGCCAGCAGCCAAGTTGGCCGGACAGTCTATGGCTACACCTTC.

The V call is TRBV24-1, the J call TRBJ2-5; TRBD2 matches 13 bases. Germline lookup yields CDR1 KGHDR and CDR2 SFDVKD. The ends lost 9 bases at V and 8 bases at J; junction bases unmatched: 11. This CDR3 contains 15 residues. CDR3 coding DNA: TGTGCCACCGGGGGGACTAGCGGGATGATGGGAACCCAGTACTTC. Residues: CATGGTSGMMGTQYF.

The chain couples TRBV11-2 to TRBJ1-4; no reliable D call. Germline V lookup: CDR1 SGHAT, CDR2 FQNNGV. V shed 6 bases and J shed 3 bases, with 11 bases lying between them. CDR3 length: 14 residues. This chain's CDR3 is CASRAESSNEKLFF. CDR3 DNA: TGTGCCAGCAGGGCAGAATCTTCTAATGAAAAACTGTTTTTT. The full variable domain, its missing parts supplied by reference TRBV11-2 and TRBJ1-4, is EAGVAQSPRYKIIEKRQSVAFWCNPISGHATLYWYQQILGQGPKLLIQFQNNGVVDDSQLPKDRFSAERLKGVDSTLKIQPAKLEDSAVYLCASRAESSNEKLFFGSGTQLSVL.

This rearrangement joins TRBV6-5 to TRBJ2-7; weak D call: TRBD1 (6 bases). The CDR3 length is 15 residues. Germline V lookup: CDR1 MNHEY, CDR2 SVGAGI. V was trimmed by 5 bases and J by 3 bases, leaving 17 bases between them. CDR3 region: CASSRTVQPDYEQYF. The CDR3, as DNA: TGTGCCAGCAGTCGGACAGTTCAACCGGACTACGAGCAGTACTTC.

The rearrangement joins TRBV12-5 to TRBJ1-1; perhaps TRBD1 as D (5 bases). The CDR3 has 17 residues. The V end lost 0 bases, the J end lost 0 bases, and 14 bases lay between the germline ends. CDR1 LGHNT and CDR2 FRNRAP come from the germline V gene. CDR3 in DNA: TGTGCTAGTGGTTTGGTAATAGGGGCGACAATGAACACTGAAGCTTTCTTT. Encoded protein: CASGLVIGATMNTEAFF.

This clone was seen many times. J is TRBJ1-2 and V is TRBV19; 7 bases align to TRBD1. J lost 2 bases, V lost 6 bases, and 6 bases had no gene match. Germline V gene sequence: CDR1 LNHDA, CDR2 SQIVND (reference sequence). The CDR3 is made up of 14 amino acids. The CDR3 DNA follows: TGTGCCAGTAGGAGGGACAGTCCCAACTATGGCTACACCTTC. Protein sequence: CASRRDSPNYGYTF.

The chain carries TRBV5-1 and TRBJ2-3; TRBD1 matches 8 bases. This CDR3 contains 16 residues. J lost 0 bases, V lost 5 bases, and 8 bases had no gene match. Germline V gene data show CDR1 as SGHRS and CDR2 as YFSETQ. The CDR3 DNA reads TGCGCCAGCAGGTCAGGGGGCAGATTTAGCACAGATACGCAGTATTTT. It is translated as CASRSGGRFSTDTQYF.

This chain joins TRBV9 and TRBJ2-7; TRBD2 matches at 10 bases. The J segment lost 5 bases and the V segment lost 0 bases, leaving 5 bases of the junction unmatched. This CDR3 is 15 amino acids long. Germline assignment: CDR1 SGDLS and CDR2 YYNGEE. The DNA for the CDR3 is TGTGCCAGCAGCGTAGCTTTAGCGGGAGGCAACGAGCAGTACTTC. This codes for CASSVALAGGNEQYF. The full variable domain, completed using reference TRBV9 and TRBJ2-7, is DSGVTQTPKHLITATGQRVTLRCSPRSGDLSVYWYQQSLDQGLQFLIQYYNGEERAKGNILERFSAQQFPDLHSELNLSSLELGDSALYFCASSVALAGGNEQYFGPGTRLTVT.

The chain employs TRBV11-2 and TRBJ1-6, with D perhaps matching TRBD1 (6 bases). The CDR3 sequence is 18 residues long. CDR1 and CDR2 (germline): SGHAT, FQNNGV. Trimming pared 1 base from V and 0 bases from J, leaving 13 bases between. The CDR3 DNA sequence: TGTGCCAGCAGCTTAGGGAACAGGGCCAGCTCCTATAATTCACCCCTCCACTTT. It codes for CASSLGNRASSYNSPLHF.

This clone was recorded only once. The chain carries TRBV11-2 and TRBJ1-2; 7 bases align to TRBD1. The CDR3 has 12 amino acids. Germline CDR1 is SGHAT and CDR2 is FQNNGV. V shed 4 bases, J shed 7 bases, and the junction held 3 bases outside the gene matches. CDR3 bases: TGTGCCAGCAGCTCCAGGGGGAGTGGCTACACCTTC. It translates to CASSSRGSGYTF. The variable domain in full, completed from reference TRBV11-2 and TRBJ1-2, reads EAGVAQSPRYKIIEKRQSVAFWCNPISGHATLYWYQQILGQGPKLLIQFQNNGVVDDSQLPKDRFSAERLKGVDSTLKIQPAKLEDSAVYLCASSSRGSGYTFGSGTRLTVV.

V usage is TRBV30 and J usage is TRBJ1-5, with D possibly TRBD1 on 6 matching bases. CDR1 and CDR2 from the germline V gene are GTSNPN and SVGIG (reference sequence). The V gene lost 1 base and the J gene lost 6 bases, with 10 bases spanning the gap. The CDR3 covers 13 residues. DNA of the CDR3: TGTGCCTGGAGTGGGGGGCAGGGTCAGCCCCAGCATTTT. Its translation is CAWSGGQGQPQHF.

J is TRBJ2-7 and V is TRBV18, with D maybe TRBD2 (6 bases). Trimming stripped 6 bases from V and 3 bases from J, with 15 bases between. This CDR3 has 14 residues. The V gene's germline CDR1 is KGHSH and CDR2 LQKENI. The CDR3 nucleotides read TGTGCCAGCTCCCCAACGGGACTTCTCTACGAGCAGTACTTC. Translating gives CASSPTGLLYEQYF.

V gene TRBV5-1 combines with J gene TRBJ2-3, with TRBD1 matching 8 bases. The CDR3 loop spans 15 amino acids. Germline-derived CDR1 and CDR2 are SGHRS and YFSETQ. V lost 3 bases and J lost 4; bases outside the gene matches: 7. The CDR3 here is CASSSRTDRADTQYF. The CDR3 DNA follows: TGCGCCAGCAGCTCACGGACGGACAGGGCAGATACGCAGTATTTT.

The rearrangement joins TRBV30 to TRBJ2-1, with D uncertain. The germline CDR1 and CDR2 sequences are GTSNPN and SVGIG (reference sequence). The V gene lost 5 bases and the J gene lost 3 bases, with 17 bases spanning the gap. The CDR3 covers 15 residues. This CDR3 reads CAWAPPSEDYNEQFF. The CDR3 nucleotides read TGTGCCTGGGCCCCCCCAAGCGAAGACTACAATGAGCAGTTCTTC.

This chain's CDR3 is CASSYFRITDSNTGELFF. The CDR3 nucleotides are TGTGCCAGCAGTTACTTCCGTATCACTGACTCAAACACCGGGGAGCTGTTTTTT. This rearrangement joins TRBV6-2 or TRBV6-3 to TRBJ2-2; D not certain. Looked up from germline, CDR1 is MNHEY and CDR2 is SVGEGT. This CDR3 contains 18 residues. The V gene lost 1 base and the J gene lost 2 bases, with 17 bases spanning the gap.